This TCR beta chain was recovered during a study of blood T cells in healthy people across ages. Overall study findings and caveats: The authors considered diversity estimates from one million T cells to be underestimates.

In its sample, this clonotype was seen many times. Its target is unknown. This CDR3 spans 14 amino acids. The V gene lost 1 base and the J gene lost 4 bases, with 11 bases spanning the gap. CDR1 and CDR2 from the germline V gene are GTSNPN and SVGIG (reference sequence). Sample-barcoded 5' priming and a J-beta primer mix drove a second PCR of roughly 7 to 11 cycles. Each cDNA molecule carried a tag from a template-switch adaptor that contained 12 random nucleotides. Any given sample supplied a minimum of 3 million CDR3-containing paired-end reads. TCRdb recomputed calls from the 5' RACE reads with MiXCR, one row per CDR3 protein. Of fewer than 800,000 distinct CDR3 sequences listed, 32% are singletons.

The V call is TRBV30, the J call TRBJ2-1; the D gene is possibly TRBD1 (5 bases). Material: blood. The clonotype originates from a woman older than 75 in good health. The CDR3 loop is CAWSAHGAYNEQFF. The CDR3 DNA reads TGTGCCTGGAGTGCGCATGGGGCGTACAATGAGCAGTTCTTC.